This T cell receptor beta chain was identified in a study of blood T cells in healthy people across ages. Primed by a sample-barcoded 5' primer and a J-beta primer mix, a second PCR proceeded for 7 to 11 cycles. TCRdb used MiXCR to reprocess the 5' RACE reads, holding one entry per CDR3 protein. The sample shows roughly 1.6 million distinct CDR3 sequences, about 31% of them seen only once. The junction had 7 bases not matched to a gene; V was cut back by 0 bases and J by 5 bases. This CDR3 has 15 residues. CDR1 DFQATT and CDR2 SNEGSKA come from the germline V gene (reference sequence). A remark on this clonotype: Antigen: not known.

Findings of the study overall: The unsorted PBMCs prevented any conclusive comparison of naive versus antigen-experienced cells.

The V call is TRBV20-1, the J call TRBJ2-3; 8 nucleotides align to TRBD2. The sequence was obtained from a young woman in good health. The source material was blood. Written as DNA, the CDR3 is TGCAGTGCTAGAGAACCCAGCGGGAGTAAAGATACGCAGTATTTT. Protein product: CSAREPSGSKDTQYF.